These 4 T cell receptor beta chains were sequenced from one sample in a study of technical replicates of blood from a handful of donors. TCRdb keeps only in-frame clones here, not all; method: immunoSEQ multiplex PCR. The sample holds some 87,000 clones; 95% to 98% are singletons and the top ten take less than 0.2%. Sequenced material: T cells isolated from PBMCs. The receptors derive from a human donor in good health.

This rearrangement joins TRBV7-8 to TRBJ2-1, with 10 nucleotides matching TRBD2. The junction had 10 bases not matched to a gene; V was cut back by 10 bases and J by 4 bases. Per the germline V gene, CDR1 is SGHVS and CDR2 is FQNEAQ. The length of the CDR3 is 15 residues. In DNA, the CDR3 is TGTGCCACAACCCGGACTAGCGGAGCGTACAATGAGCAGTTCTTC. Protein sequence: CATTRTSGAYNEQFF.

This clone was seen just once. The chain employs TRBV5-1 and TRBJ1-2; D remains unclear. Germline CDR1 reads SGHRS; CDR2 reads YFSETQ. The CDR3 covers 14 residues. Trimming pared 5 bases from V and 3 bases from J, leaving 14 bases between. CDR3 in amino acids: CASSVGVEHYGYTF. The CDR3 coding sequence is TGCGCCAGCAGTGTCGGCGTGGAGCACTATGGCTACACCTTC.

CDR3 protein: CASSNTLEDYETLYNEQFF. In DNA form, the CDR3 reads TGTGCCAGCAGTAACACGTTAGAAGACTATGAGACCCTTTACAATGAGCAGTTCTTC. J is TRBJ2-1 and V is TRBV11-2, with D maybe TRBD2 (5 bases). This CDR3 spans 19 amino acids. V lost 6 bases to trimming and J lost 4 bases, with 28 bases between them. Germline CDR1 is SGHAT and CDR2 is FQNNGV.

This chain connects TRBV9 to TRBJ1-3; the D is unclear. Germline V gives CDR1 SGDLS, CDR2 YYNGEE. V lost 0 bases to trimming and J lost 1 base, with 5 bases between them. This CDR3 has 14 residues. The CDR3 reads CASSVAQSGNTIYF. The CDR3 DNA sequence: TGTGCCAGCAGCGTAGCCCAATCTGGAAACACCATATATTTT.